Described below is a single T cell receptor beta chain sequence and its context. The target antigen is unknown. Profiled with immunoSEQ multiplex PCR; TCRdb holds only in-frame clones, not every one. The sample lists around 1.4 million clones; around 98.5% were seen once. Germline CDR1 and CDR2: LGHNT and FRNRAP. The CDR3 sequence is 13 residues long. V shed 3 bases and J shed 7 bases, with 11 bases lying between them. The data are from a study of shared clonotypes between healthy human individuals. Findings of the study overall: Among a handful of donors, approximately 5% of naive CD4 clonotypes were found in common. The generation probabilities recorded for non-shared clonotypes fell below those of clonotypes shared by all four donors. Estimated richness values were generally larger in naive subsets than in memory subsets. Few donors restricted represented genetic and exposure-history diversity.

This TCR was recovered from a man younger than 45 in good health. The chain recombines TRBV12-5 with TRBJ2-3, with a weak D call TRBD2 (5 bases). Sequenced sample: naive CD4+ T cells sorted from blood. Subset noted: CD45RA+ positively selected. CDR3 coding DNA: TGTGCTAGTGGTTTTAGCGCACGAAATACGCAGTATTTT. It is translated as CASGFSARNTQYF.